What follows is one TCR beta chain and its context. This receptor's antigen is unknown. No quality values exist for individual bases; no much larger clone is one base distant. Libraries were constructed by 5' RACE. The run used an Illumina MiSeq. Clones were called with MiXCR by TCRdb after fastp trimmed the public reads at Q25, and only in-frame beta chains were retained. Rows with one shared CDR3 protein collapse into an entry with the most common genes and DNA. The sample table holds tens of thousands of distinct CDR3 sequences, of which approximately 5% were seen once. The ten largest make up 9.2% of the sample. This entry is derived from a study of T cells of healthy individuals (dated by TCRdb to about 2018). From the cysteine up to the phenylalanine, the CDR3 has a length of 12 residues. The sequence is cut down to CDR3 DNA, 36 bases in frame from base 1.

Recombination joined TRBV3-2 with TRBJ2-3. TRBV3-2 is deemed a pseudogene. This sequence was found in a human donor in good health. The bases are TGTGCCAGCAGCCAACCGGATCGTACGCAGTATTTT. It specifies CASSQPDRTQYF.